The 24 T cell receptor beta chains presented below share a single source sample, sequenced in a study of siplizumab effects on memory and regulatory T cells. Produced via immunoSEQ multiplex PCR; TCRdb's table is partial and in-frame only. Seen here are more than 70,000 clones, about 95% observed once, and the top ten hold less than 20%. The material sequenced was CD8+ T cells sorted from blood. Receptors originate from a human donor in good health.

CDR3: CASSRPGTELSYEQYF. The DNA of the CDR3 is TGCGCCAGCAGCCGACCCGGGACGGAGCTCTCCTACGAGCAGTACTTC. This chain links TRBV4-1 with TRBJ2-7, with D perhaps matching TRBD1 or TRBD2 (5 bases each). This CDR3 has 16 residues. The germline V gene has CDR1 MGHRA and CDR2 YSYEKL. Trimming cost V 4 bases and J 0 bases, with 16 bases left between them.

This sequence joins TRBV10-2 and TRBJ2-7; D possibly corresponds to TRBD2 (6 bases). Germline loops: CDR1 WSHSY, CDR2 SAAADI. The length of the CDR3 is 14 residues. V was pared by 2 bases and J by 4 bases, with 12 bases between. CDR3 protein: CASSETGLTYEQYF. The CDR3 DNA is TGCGCCAGCAGTGAGACGGGACTGACGTACGAGCAGTACTTC.

The chain links TRBV4-1 to TRBJ2-2, with 11 bases lining up with TRBD2. V shed 6 bases, J shed 3 bases, and the junction held 0 bases outside the gene matches. Germline V gives CDR1 MGHRA, CDR2 YSYEKL. The CDR3 is 14 residues long. The CDR3 loop reads CASRLAGDTGELFF. CDR3 bases: TGCGCCAGCAGACTAGCGGGAGACACCGGGGAGCTGTTTTTT.

The chain recombines TRBV29-1 with TRBJ2-5; TRBD2 aligns across 11 bases. The J segment lost 2 bases and the V segment lost 2 bases, leaving 4 bases of the junction unmatched. This CDR3 is built from 15 residues. In germline, CDR1 is SQVTM, CDR2 ANQGSEA. CDR3 in amino acids: CSVETSGRGQETQYF. CDR3 coding DNA: TGCAGCGTTGAAACTAGCGGGAGAGGGCAAGAGACCCAGTACTTC.

V gene TRBV4-2 combines with J gene TRBJ1-5; 8 bases align to TRBD1. This CDR3 region has 18 residues. The germline V gene has CDR1 LGHNA and CDR2 YNFKEQ. With 0 bases clipped from V and 2 bases from J, the junction kept 9 bases outside the gene matches. As DNA, the CDR3 is TGTGCCAGCAGCCAAGAGGTCGCAGGGGGCGAGGGCAATCAGCCCCAGCATTTT. Translated: CASSQEVAGGEGNQPQHF.

The rearrangement links TRBV4-2 to TRBJ1-1; D remains ambiguous. CDR1 is LGHNA, CDR2 YNFKEQ, per germline. This CDR3 has 14 residues. Between the trimmed V and J ends, which lost 0 bases and 1 base, there was a span of 6 bases. CDR3 in DNA: TGTGCCAGCAGCCAAGATACCAAGAACACTGAAGCTTTCTTT. Its translation is CASSQDTKNTEAFF.

Details on this clone: Other DNA sequences from this sample encode an identical CDR3 as well. This chain connects TRBV19 to TRBJ2-7; D might be TRBD1 or TRBD2, each matching 6 bases. This CDR3 contains 12 residues. V lost 6 bases and J lost 2, with 8 bases in between. Per the germline V gene, CDR1 is LNHDA and CDR2 is SQIVND (reference sequence). The CDR3 loop reads CASSGGPYEQYF. DNA for the CDR3: TGTGCCAGTAGCGGGGGCCCCTACGAGCAGTACTTC. Based on the CDR3 plus reference TRBV19 and TRBJ2-7, the full variable domain is DGGITQSPKYLFRKEGQNVTLSCEQNLNHDAMYWYRQDPGQGLRLIYYSQIVNDFQKGDIAEGYSVSREKKESFPLTVTSAQKNPTAFYLCASSGGPYEQYFGPGTRLTVT.

This sequence joins TRBV30 and TRBJ2-1; the D is unclear. The germline V gene has CDR1 GTSNPN and CDR2 SVGIG (reference sequence). CDR3 size: 11 residues. Trimming removed 2 bases at V and 10 bases at J, with 9 bases between. This chain's CDR3 is CAWSPGLEQFF. As DNA, the CDR3 is TGTGCCTGGAGTCCAGGCCTCGAGCAGTTCTTC.

The chain recombines TRBV27 with TRBJ1-4, with D possibly TRBD1 on 5 matching bases. CDR3 length: 14 residues. The V gene lost 1 base and the J gene lost 7 bases, with 10 bases spanning the gap. Germline V CDR1 and CDR2: MNHEY, SMNVEV (reference sequence). CDR3 sequence (DNA): TGTGCCAGCAGTTTATGGTCCGGGGCTGAAAAACTGTTTTTT. This translates into CASSLWSGAEKLFF.

The chain uses TRBV7-2 and TRBJ2-5; no clear D gene. Trimming removed 1 base from V and 0 bases from J, with 6 bases in between. In germline, CDR1 is SGHTA, CDR2 FQGNSA. There are 14 residues in the CDR3. The CDR3 sequence: CASSLGNYQETQYF. The DNA for the CDR3 is TGTGCCAGCAGCTTAGGCAACTACCAAGAGACCCAGTACTTC.

This sequence joins TRBV5-6 and TRBJ2-1; no clear D. The V gene lost 0 bases and the J gene lost 10 bases, with 5 bases spanning the gap. This CDR3 contains 11 residues. Germline-derived CDR1 and CDR2 are SGHDT and YYEEEE. In DNA, the CDR3 is TGTGCCAGCAGCTTGGGCGGAGAGCAGTTCTTC. It yields the protein CASSLGGEQFF.

This chain joins TRBV27 and TRBJ2-7; 9 bases line up with TRBD1. The trim removed 4 bases at V and 3 bases at J, leaving 4 bases unmatched. This CDR3 comprises 14 residues. In germline, CDR1 is MNHEY, CDR2 SMNVEV (reference sequence). DNA for the CDR3: TGTGCCAGCAGTTACCAGACAGGGGGCTACGAGCAGTACTTC. Protein sequence: CASSYQTGGYEQYF.

The chain combines TRBV7-9 with TRBJ2-2, with D possibly TRBD1 on 5 matching bases. The V end lost 5 bases, the J end lost 5 bases, and 15 bases lay between the germline ends. Germline V gene data show CDR1 as SEHNR and CDR2 as FQNEAQ (reference sequence). The CDR3 has 15 residues. This CDR3 is CASSTPRYRTGELFF. The CDR3 region has the DNA TGTGCCAGCAGCACTCCTCGTTACAGGACCGGGGAGCTGTTTTTT.

The chain joins TRBV27 to TRBJ1-3; no definite D call. Germline V lookup: CDR1 MNHEY, CDR2 SMNVEV (reference sequence). V was cut by 2 bases and J by 1 base, with 3 bases left in between. This CDR3 region has 13 residues. The CDR3 DNA sequence: TGTGCCAGCAGTTTAGTGTCTGGAAACACCATATATTTT. Its translation is CASSLVSGNTIYF.

The V gene is TRBV6-1, the J gene TRBJ2-7, with 7 bases matching TRBD1. The V gene end was trimmed by 4 bases and the J gene end by 3 bases; junction bases not matched to a gene: 12. This CDR3 is 16 amino acids long. Germline V gene data show CDR1 as MNHNS and CDR2 as SASEGT. CDR3 nucleotide sequence: TGTGCCAGCAGTGCGACCCCTCAGGGACAGAACTACGAGCAGTACTTC. Translation: CASSATPQGQNYEQYF.

This clone was counted a few times. V gene TRBV30 combines with J gene TRBJ1-1; D is uncertain. The ends were cut back, 3 bases at V and 0 bases at J, with 8 bases in the middle. This CDR3 region has 13 residues. Germline CDR1 GTSNPN, CDR2 SVGIG (reference sequence). The CDR3 loop reads CAWSPTLNTEAFF. Written as DNA, the CDR3 is TGTGCCTGGAGCCCTACTCTGAACACTGAAGCTTTCTTT.

The CDR3 reads CASSQDSRDYLQPYEQYF. The CDR3 DNA follows: TGCGCCAGCAGCCAAGATTCTCGGGACTACCTACAACCCTACGAGCAGTACTTC. The gene calls are TRBV4-1 and TRBJ2-7, with TRBD2 matching 7 bases. The J segment lost 2 bases and the V segment lost 0 bases, leaving 13 bases of the junction unmatched. This CDR3 is built from 18 residues. Germline V gene data show CDR1 as MGHRA and CDR2 as YSYEKL.

This chain connects TRBV19 to TRBJ2-1, with 7 bases lining up with TRBD1. The ends lost 6 bases at V and 0 bases at J; junction bases unmatched: 8. Germline lookup yields CDR1 LNHDA and CDR2 SQIVND (reference sequence). The CDR3 has 16 amino acids. The CDR3, as DNA: TGTGCCAGTAGCCTCGCGACAGGGAGCTCCTACAATGAGCAGTTCTTC. It codes for CASSLATGSSYNEQFF.

The V and J genes are TRBV13 and TRBJ2-5, with no clear D. The CDR3 consists of 12 residues. V was pared by 1 base and J by 4 bases, with 4 bases between. Per the germline V gene, CDR1 is PRHDT and CDR2 is FYEKMQ (reference sequence). CDR3 residues: CASSLERETQYF. The CDR3 nucleotides are TGTGCCAGCAGCTTAGAGAGAGAGACCCAGTACTTC.

The gene calls are TRBV2 and TRBJ2-7, with D perhaps matching TRBD2 (5 bases). Germline V gives CDR1 SNHLY, CDR2 FYNNEI. The ends were cut back, 10 bases at V and 1 base at J, with 11 bases in the middle. The CDR3 covers 12 residues. The CDR3 region has the DNA TGTGCCATACTAGGCGGTTCCTACGAGCAGTACTTC. Protein product: CAILGGSYEQYF.

This clone has a single count. This chain connects TRBV4-1 to TRBJ2-7, with D possibly being TRBD1 (5 bases). The CDR3 loop spans 12 amino acids. The V end lost 5 bases, the J end lost 8 bases, and 13 bases lay between the germline ends. Looked up from germline, CDR1 is MGHRA and CDR2 is YSYEKL. The CDR3 nucleotides are TGCGCCAGCAGCTCCCAGACAGAAAAGCAGTACTTC. Protein product: CASSSQTEKQYF.

The chain combines TRBV19 with TRBJ1-5; a weak D match, TRBD1 (6 bases). CDR3 length: 16 amino acids. Trimming cost V 7 bases and J 0 bases, with 16 bases left between them. Germline values: CDR1 LNHDA, CDR2 SQIVND (reference sequence). The CDR3 nucleotides read TGTGCCAGTACCCCCGGGGGGCCTTATAGCAATCAGCCCCAGCATTTT. Translated: CASTPGGPYSNQPQHF.

The chain couples TRBV5-4 to TRBJ2-1; TRBD2 might be the D (5 bases). Germline lookup yields CDR1 SGHNT and CDR2 YYREEE (reference sequence). The V end lost 0 bases, the J end lost 4 bases, and 8 bases lay between the germline ends. The CDR3 is 14 residues long. CDR3 protein: CASSLGGPYNEQFF. The CDR3 nucleotides read TGTGCCAGCAGCTTGGGAGGGCCGTACAATGAGCAGTTCTTC.

The V gene is TRBV5-6, the J gene TRBJ2-3; tentatively, D is TRBD2 (6 bases). The CDR3 has 15 amino acids. Trimming pared 3 bases from V and 0 bases from J, leaving 11 bases between. Germline-derived CDR1 and CDR2 are SGHDT and YYEEEE. The CDR3 DNA reads as TGTGCCAGCAGCTATGTCGGGACTAGCACAGATACGCAGTATTTT. Translation gives CASSYVGTSTDTQYF.